Included here is one T cell receptor (beta chain) sequence, with context. Its antigen is undetermined. The entry originates in a study of cytotoxic CD8 clonotypes in ibrutinib-treated CLL. Study-level points and caveats: Sustained-remission patients were sampled at one set of times and progressing patients at different ones. Baseline clonality, above age-matched healthy donor levels, tracked circulating CD8+ T-cell counts.

CDR1 and CDR2 from the germline V gene are SGHVS and FNYEAQ. CDR3 length: 14 residues. Between the trimmed V and J ends, which lost 0 bases and 4 bases, there was a span of 10 bases. Only in-frame clones appear in the TCRdb table, and some are missing; sequencing was by immunoSEQ multiplex PCR. The data show around 250,000 clones, with roughly 70% seen just once and approximately 15% held by the top ten. The starting material was PBMCs, obtained after 24 months of ibrutinib treatment. The TCR comes from a human donor with chronic lymphocytic leukemia. This rearrangement joins TRBV7-6 to TRBJ2-7; D gene ambiguous. CDR3 amino acids: CASSLAGITYEQYF. CDR3 DNA: TGTGCCAGCAGCTTAGCAGGAATTACGTACGAGCAGTACTTC.